The sequence of this T cell receptor (beta chain) was determined in a study of T cells of healthy individuals. This clonotype occurred a few times. Deletions cut 6 bases from V and 6 bases from J, with 18 bases between. This CDR3 has 14 amino acids. MiXCR was run by TCRdb on the 5' RACE reads, yielding one entry per CDR3 protein. The sample has around 79,000 distinct CDR3 sequences; about 5% are singletons. This TCR was sampled from a female donor in good health. J is TRBJ2-7 and V is TRBV12-3 or TRBV12-4, with a tentative D call TRBD1 (5 bases). Written as DNA, the CDR3 is TGTGCCAGCAGGCTAGACTCAGGGTTGCGCGAGCAGTACTTC. Residues: CASRLDSGLREQYF.